These 21 T cell receptor beta chains originate from one sample sequenced in a study of OX40 agonist ivuxolimab in advanced cancers. Some clones are missing from TCRdb's copy, which holds only in-frame ones; the method was immunoSEQ multiplex PCR. The repertoire holds fewer than 75,000 clones, with about 91% as singletons. The material sequenced was CD4+ or CD8+ T cells sorted from blood, taken in a trial of the OX40 agonist ivuxolimab. These receptors were taken from an adult with an advanced solid tumor such as melanoma, head and neck, liver or kidney cancer.

V usage is TRBV7-9 and J usage is TRBJ1-5, with D perhaps matching TRBD1 (5 bases). CDR1 is SEHNR and CDR2 is FQNEAQ in the germline V gene (reference sequence). This CDR3 is built from 13 residues. Trimming cost V 4 bases and J 9 bases, with 13 bases left between them. The CDR3: CASSSPQGWPQHF. CDR3 DNA: TGTGCCAGCAGCTCCCCTCAGGGCTGGCCCCAGCATTTT.

V usage is TRBV18 and J usage is TRBJ2-7, with D uncertain. Germline V gene sequence: CDR1 KGHSH, CDR2 LQKENI. Deletions cut 2 bases from V and 6 bases from J, with 11 bases between. The CDR3 has 13 residues. CDR3 residues: CASSPRVQSEQYF. As DNA, the CDR3 is TGTGCCAGCTCACCAAGGGTGCAGAGCGAGCAGTACTTC.

The rearrangement links TRBV5-1 to TRBJ2-3; possible D gene TRBD2, 6 bases. Germline V gene lookup returns CDR1 SGHRS and CDR2 YFSETQ. V shed 5 bases and J shed 2 bases, with 15 bases lying between them. The CDR3 covers 15 residues. CDR3 nucleotides: TGCGCCAGCAGAGTCTCCGGGGGTGACACAGATACGCAGTATTTT. The encoded protein is CASRVSGGDTDTQYF.

J is TRBJ1-4 and V is TRBV5-1; D possibly corresponds to TRBD1 (6 bases). The CDR3 runs to 15 residues. V was pared by 4 bases and J by 3 bases, with 13 bases between. From germline, CDR1 is SGHRS and CDR2 YFSETQ. The CDR3 protein is CASSNQGRANEKLFF. The CDR3 DNA is TGCGCCAGCAGCAATCAGGGGCGGGCTAATGAAAAACTGTTTTTT.

The chain joins TRBV28 to TRBJ2-2; possible D gene TRBD2, 7 bases. With 7 bases removed from V and 5 bases from J, the gap between germline ends came to 20 bases. This CDR3 spans 16 amino acids. The germline gives CDR1 MDHEN, CDR2 SYDVKM. The CDR3, as DNA: TGTGCCAGCACCCTTCTCCAAGGGGGGGGGACCGGGGAGCTGTTTTTT. This translates into CASTLLQGGGTGELFF.

This clone was counted a few times. V usage is TRBV6-5 and J usage is TRBJ2-1; no reliable D call. The germline CDR1 and CDR2 sequences are MNHEY and SVGAGI. The germline V and J ends were trimmed by 2 bases and 9 bases, with 8 bases remaining between them. The CDR3 has 12 amino acids. The CDR3: CASSYGLGEQFF. DNA of the CDR3: TGTGCCAGCAGTTACGGGTTAGGTGAGCAGTTCTTC.

The J gene is TRBJ2-3, the V gene TRBV18, with 8 bases lining up with TRBD2. Trimming cost V 2 bases and J 0 bases; bases outside gene matches: 16. This CDR3 has 20 residues. Germline V gene sequence: CDR1 KGHSH, CDR2 LQKENI. Here the CDR3 reads CASSPGLAGIHTKSTDTQYF. CDR3 nucleotides: TGTGCCAGCTCACCAGGTCTAGCGGGCATCCACACTAAGAGCACAGATACGCAGTATTTT.

As for this clone: Germline is not matched at one junction end, which may reflect a read error. The genes are TRBV27 and TRBJ1-5; D uncertain. The CDR3 consists of 14 residues. Per germline, CDR1 MNHEY and CDR2 SMNVEV (reference sequence). The CDR3 nucleotides are TGTGTCAGCAGCGAGGTATATAGCAATCAGCCCCAGCATTTT. This translates into CVSSEVYSNQPQHF.

The chain employs TRBV20-1 and TRBJ1-2; tentatively, D is TRBD1 (6 bases). The CDR3 length is 11 residues. Germline V CDR1 and CDR2: DFQATT, SNEGSKA (reference sequence). The DNA of the CDR3 is TGCAGGTGTGGACAGCAGGATGGCTACACCTTC. This codes for CRCGQQDGYTF.

This chain uses TRBV19 with TRBJ1-2, with TRBD1 as a possible D gene (5 bases). Trimming removed 1 base from V and 5 bases from J, with 11 bases in between. Germline V gene sequence: CDR1 LNHDA, CDR2 SQIVND (reference sequence). This CDR3 comprises 14 residues. The CDR3 loop is CASSIVGPAYGYTF. CDR3 in DNA: TGTGCCAGTAGTATAGTGGGACCGGCGTATGGCTACACCTTC.

The J gene is TRBJ2-5, the V gene TRBV5-1; 8 bases fit TRBD2. J gave up 5 bases and V 0 bases, and 6 bases lay outside the gene matches. The germline V gene has CDR1 SGHRS and CDR2 YFSETQ. The CDR3 spans 15 residues. CDR3 residues: CASSLVTGGYETQYF. The DNA for the CDR3 is TGCGCCAGCAGCTTGGTTACGGGAGGGTATGAGACCCAGTACTTC. The complete variable domain, with remaining parts taken from reference TRBV5-1 and TRBJ2-5, reads KAGVTQTPRYLIKTRGQQVTLSCSPISGHRSVSWYQQTPGQGLQFLFEYFSETQRNKGNFPGRFSGRQFSNSRSEMNVSTLELGDSALYLCASSLVTGGYETQYFGPGTRLLVL.

The V and J genes are TRBV6-4 and TRBJ2-2; 8 bases align to TRBD1. The V gene's germline CDR1 is MRHNA and CDR2 SNTAGT. J was trimmed by 5 bases and V by 1 base; bases with no gene match: 6. The length of the CDR3 is 16 residues. Here the CDR3 reads CASSDWAGGGTGELFF. In nucleotides, the CDR3 is TGTGCCAGCAGTGACTGGGCAGGGGGCGGAACCGGGGAGCTGTTTTTT.

The rearrangement joins TRBV30 to TRBJ1-5; no clear D. V was cut by 2 bases and J by 4 bases, with 9 bases left in between. The CDR3 has 13 residues. The germline gives CDR1 GTSNPN, CDR2 SVGIG (reference sequence). This CDR3 reads CAWSLAGNQPQHF. As DNA, the CDR3 is TGTGCCTGGAGTTTGGCCGGTAATCAGCCCCAGCATTTT.

The chain combines TRBV28 with TRBJ2-2, with TRBD2 matching over 13 bases. Losses at the gene ends were 6 bases for V and 4 bases for J; bases not matched to a gene: 5. Germline values: CDR1 MDHEN, CDR2 SYDVKM. The CDR3 is 16 residues long. CDR3 nucleotide sequence: TGTGCCAGCAGAACGGGACTAGCGGGATTCACCGGGGAGCTGTTTTTT. This encodes CASRTGLAGFTGELFF.

The chain uses TRBV4-3 and TRBJ2-1; D possibly corresponds to TRBD1 (5 bases). Germline CDR1 is LGHNA and CDR2 is YSLEER. Deletions cut 0 bases from V and 15 bases from J, with 15 bases between. The CDR3 is 13 residues long. As DNA, the CDR3 is TGCGCCAGCAGCCAAGACCCCAGGGCTGTTCTGTTCTTC. Its protein is CASSQDPRAVLFF.

J is TRBJ2-3 and V is TRBV7-3; the D gene is possibly TRBD1 (5 bases). V shed 2 bases and J shed 1 base, with 10 bases lying between them. In germline, CDR1 is SGHTA, CDR2 FQGTGA. The CDR3 contains 15 residues. The CDR3 region is CASSLRVGGTDTQYF. For the CDR3, the DNA is TGTGCCAGCAGCTTACGTGTAGGGGGCACAGATACGCAGTATTTT.

This clone was seen just once. The V and J genes are TRBV28 and TRBJ2-7, with 10 bases matching TRBD2. CDR3 size: 14 residues. CDR1 is MDHEN, CDR2 SYDVKM, per germline. V shed 6 bases, J shed 4 bases, and the junction held 6 bases outside the gene matches. Here the CDR3 reads CASSRPTSGYEQYF. CDR3 nucleotides: TGTGCCAGCAGCCGCCCGACTAGCGGGTACGAGCAGTACTTC.

The V call is TRBV5-1, the J call TRBJ2-7; D might be TRBD1 (6 bases). Germline V gene sequence: CDR1 SGHRS, CDR2 YFSETQ. The CDR3 consists of 13 residues. V was shortened by 4 bases and J by 1 base, with 9 bases between the two germline ends. The CDR3 here is CASSITGSYEQYF. The CDR3 DNA sequence: TGCGCCAGCAGCATTACAGGGTCCTACGAGCAGTACTTC.

V usage is TRBV30 and J usage is TRBJ2-1; 12 bases fit TRBD2. V gave up 0 bases and J gave up 8 bases; unmatched junction bases: 5. Germline V lookup: CDR1 GTSNPN, CDR2 SVGIG (reference sequence). This CDR3 is 15 amino acids long. CDR3 sequence reads: CAWSVALAGGDEQFF. The CDR3 DNA sequence: TGTGCCTGGAGTGTAGCCCTAGCGGGAGGGGATGAGCAGTTCTTC. The variable domain in full, with the rest retrieved from reference TRBV30 and TRBJ2-1, is SQTIHQWPATLVQPVGSPLSLECTVEGTSNPNLYWYRQAAGRGLQLLFYSVGIGQISSEVPQNLSASRPQDRQFILSSKKLLLSDSGFYLCAWSVALAGGDEQFFGPGTRLTVL.

The chain links TRBV28 to TRBJ1-2, with 9 nucleotides matching TRBD1. Per the germline V gene, CDR1 is MDHEN and CDR2 is SYDVKM. The CDR3 loop spans 14 amino acids. The junction had 5 bases not matched to a gene; V was cut back by 4 bases and J by 5 bases. The CDR3 nucleotides are TGTGCCAGCAGTTCGGGGACAGGGTCTTATGGCTACACCTTC. Its protein product is CASSSGTGSYGYTF.

V gene TRBV27 combines with J gene TRBJ2-5; 10 bases line up with TRBD1. The J call may be incorrect, as the DNA end agrees better with TRBJ2-7. This CDR3 region has 15 residues. Per germline, CDR1 MNHEY and CDR2 SMNVEV (reference sequence). CDR3 region: CASSIPGTGVHEQYF. CDR3 nucleotide sequence: TGTGCCAGCTCCATCCCCGGGACAGGGGTCCACGAGCAGTACTTC.